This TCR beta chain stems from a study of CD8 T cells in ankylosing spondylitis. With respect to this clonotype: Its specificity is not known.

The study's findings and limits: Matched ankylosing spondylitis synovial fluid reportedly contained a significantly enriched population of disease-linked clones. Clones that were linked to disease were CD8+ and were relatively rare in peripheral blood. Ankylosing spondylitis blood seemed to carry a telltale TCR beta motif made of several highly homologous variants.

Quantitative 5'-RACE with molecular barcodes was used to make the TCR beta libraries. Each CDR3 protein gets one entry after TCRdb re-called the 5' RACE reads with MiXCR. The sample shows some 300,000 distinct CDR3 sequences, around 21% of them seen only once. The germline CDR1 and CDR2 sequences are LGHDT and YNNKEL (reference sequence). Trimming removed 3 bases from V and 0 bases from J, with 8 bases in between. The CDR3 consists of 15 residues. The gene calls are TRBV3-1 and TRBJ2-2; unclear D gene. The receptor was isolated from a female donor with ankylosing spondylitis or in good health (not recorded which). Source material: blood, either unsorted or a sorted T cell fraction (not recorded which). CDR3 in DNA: TGTGCCAGCAGCCATACGGCCGCGAACACCGGGGAGCTGTTTTTT. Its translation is CASSHTAANTGELFF.